The TCR beta chain under discussion was sequenced for a study of CD8 T cells in Susac syndrome. With random hexamers, roughly 0.5 to 1 ug RNA was reverse transcribed. TCRdb fed the immunoSEQ multiplex PCR reads into MiXCR, producing one record per CDR3 protein. The data show tens of thousands of distinct CDR3 sequences, 95% to 97% seen once. CDR3 length: 19 amino acids. V gave up 3 bases and J gave up 2 bases; unmatched junction bases: 16. CDR1 and CDR2 from the germline V gene are MNHEY and SMNVEV (reference sequence). The TCR was taken from a human donor with Susac syndrome. Material for sequencing was CD8+ T cells from PBMCs. V is TRBV27 and J is TRBJ2-5; 9 nucleotides match TRBD1. Here the CDR3 DNA reads TGTGCCAGCAGTTTCAGGACCTTAACAGGGGGCGCCTCGCAAGAGACCCAGTACTTC. Residues: CASSFRTLTGGASQETQYF.